This T cell receptor (beta chain) was found in a study of glioma-infiltrating T cells. Findings and limits, study-wide: Tissue and blood shared very few CDR3 sequences.

Amplification of TCR alpha and beta CDR3 regions from RNA used iRepertoire nested multiplex PCR. Input was 100-400 ng of tissue mRNA or PBMC total RNA. MiXCR, run by TCRdb on the multiplex PCR reads, gives a single entry per CDR3 protein. The sample consists of about 380,000 distinct CDR3 sequences, 41% of them appearing once. Turning to this clonotype: Its antigen is as yet unknown.

Per the germline V gene, CDR1 is MNHEY and CDR2 is SMNVEV (reference sequence). The CDR3 contains 17 residues. V gave up 0 bases and J gave up 2 bases; unmatched junction bases: 9. Sequenced sample: glioma tissue, nonneoplastic brain tissue, or PBMCs (not recorded which). The TCR was taken from a human donor with low-grade glioma or glioblastoma, undergoing nonglioma brain surgery, or in good health (not recorded which). V gene TRBV27 combines with J gene TRBJ2-7, with 8 bases that match TRBD2. In DNA form, the CDR3 reads TGTGCCAGCAGTTTATCGAACCAAGCGGGAGCCCCCTACGAGCAGTACTTC. Protein sequence: CASSLSNQAGAPYEQYF.